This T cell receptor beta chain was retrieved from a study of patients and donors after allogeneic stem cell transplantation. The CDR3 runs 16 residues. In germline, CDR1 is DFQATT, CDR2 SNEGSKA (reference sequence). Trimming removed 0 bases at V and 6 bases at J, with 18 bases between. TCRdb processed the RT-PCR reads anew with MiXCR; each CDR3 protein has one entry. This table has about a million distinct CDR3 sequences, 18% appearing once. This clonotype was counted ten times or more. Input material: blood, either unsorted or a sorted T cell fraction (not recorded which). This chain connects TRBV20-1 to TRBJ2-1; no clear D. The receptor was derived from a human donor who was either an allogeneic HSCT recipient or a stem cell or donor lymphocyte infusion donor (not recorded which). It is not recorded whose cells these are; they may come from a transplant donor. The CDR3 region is CSARDLTRLKTNEQFF. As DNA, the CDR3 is TGCAGTGCTAGAGATTTAACGAGGCTAAAGACCAATGAGCAGTTCTTC.